These 18 T cell receptor beta chains originate from one sample sequenced in a study of shared T cell receptors in the human thymus. The assay was immunoSEQ multiplex PCR, and TCRdb's table has in-frame clones only and misses some. Of around 730,000 clones listed, 70% to 90% were seen once; the top ten hold more than 0.01%. These data were likewise used in another study, on human thymus T cells.

The sequenced sample consisted of thymocytes. These TCRs come from a girl in the first two years of life with a congenital heart defect.

This clone was seen a handful of times. This rearrangement joins TRBV7-3 to TRBJ2-1; TRBD2 matches 7 bases. The germline CDR1 and CDR2 sequences are SGHTA and FQGTGA. The CDR3 sequence is 16 residues long. V dropped 3 bases and J dropped 9; count of bases not matched to a gene: 14. The chain's CDR3 is CASSFNLGSGGGEQFF. Here the CDR3 DNA reads TGTGCCAGCAGCTTTAACCTGGGGAGTGGGGGGGGTGAGCAGTTCTTC.

CDR3 bases: TGTGCCAGCAGTTACTCACCGGGACAGCCCACCACGGGAGCTTTCTTT. This translates into CASSYSPGQPTTGAFF. The V and J genes are TRBV6-5 and TRBJ1-1, with 7 bases identical to TRBD1. V lost 0 bases to trimming and J lost 10 bases; unmatched junction nucleotides: 14. The CDR3 loop spans 16 amino acids. From germline, CDR1 is MNHEY and CDR2 SVGAGI.

The DNA for the CDR3 is TGCGCCAGCAGCCAAGATTTATACTTGTGGGGTGGCGGGGATCACAATGAGCAGTTCTTC. Its translation: CASSQDLYLWGGGDHNEQFF. The chain uses TRBV4-3 and TRBJ2-1; TRBD2 might be the D (6 bases). CDR3 length: 20 amino acids. The V gene lost 0 bases and the J gene lost 5 bases, with 26 bases spanning the gap. CDR1 and CDR2 from the germline V gene are LGHNA and YSLEER.

The rearrangement links TRBV11-2 to TRBJ2-6; possible D gene TRBD2, 6 bases. The CDR3 covers 16 residues. Trimming removed 8 bases from V and 1 base from J, with 15 bases in between. Germline assignment: CDR1 SGHAT and CDR2 FQNNGV. CDR3 amino acids: CASARPRGSGANVLTF. In DNA, the CDR3 is TGTGCCAGCGCACGTCCCCGGGGGTCTGGGGCCAACGTCCTGACTTTC.

This clone was seen just once. The rearrangement links TRBV5-1 to TRBJ1-3; 7 bases line up with TRBD1. Trimming at V came to 3 bases and at J to 4 bases, leaving 13 bases not matched to a gene. Germline CDR1 reads SGHRS; CDR2 reads YFSETQ. This CDR3 has 17 residues. The CDR3 DNA reads TGCGCCAGCAGCTCTTTTCCGGACAGGTTGGGCGGAAACACCATATATTTT. Translating gives CASSSFPDRLGGNTIYF. Full variable domain (remainder filled in from reference TRBV5-1 and TRBJ1-3): KAGVTQTPRYLIKTRGQQVTLSCSPISGHRSVSWYQQTPGQGLQFLFEYFSETQRNKGNFPGRFSGRQFSNSRSEMNVSTLELGDSALYLCASSSFPDRLGGNTIYFGEGSWLTVV.

The rearrangement joins TRBV10-2 to TRBJ1-2; 7 nucleotides agree with TRBD1. The V segment lost 8 bases and the J segment 6 bases; nucleotides outside the gene matches: 15. CDR1 WSHSY and CDR2 SAAADI come from the germline V gene. The CDR3 sequence is 15 residues long. CDR3 sequence reads: CASYPTRGAGDGYTF. In nucleotides, the CDR3 is TGCGCCAGCTACCCTACCAGGGGGGCAGGGGATGGCTACACCTTC.

This chain joins TRBV27 and TRBJ2-3; D call uncertain. Germline V gene lookup returns CDR1 MNHEY and CDR2 SMNVEV (reference sequence). The CDR3 contains 12 residues. With 5 bases removed from V and 2 bases from J, the gap between germline ends came to 5 bases. The CDR3 bases are TGTGCCAGCAGTGAGGACACAGATACGCAGTATTTT. It yields the protein CASSEDTDTQYF.

This clone appeared a single time. The genes are TRBV5-6 and TRBJ2-3; 7 positions agree with TRBD1. The V gene's germline CDR1 is SGHDT and CDR2 YYEEEE. The CDR3 has 16 residues. V shed 4 bases, J shed 5 bases, and the junction held 13 bases outside the gene matches. This CDR3 is CASSPLNDRVGDTQYF. CDR3 DNA: TGTGCCAGCAGCCCCCTTAATGACAGGGTAGGAGATACGCAGTATTTT.

In this sample, this clone turned up a few times. This rearrangement joins TRBV21-1 to TRBJ2-1; the table's D gene call, TRBD1, was not cross checked with the DNA. TRBV21-1 is tagged as a pseudogene. The CDR3 has 13 residues. The chain's CDR3 is CASSPGTGNEQFF. Written as DNA, the CDR3 is TGTGCCAGCAGCCCCGGGACAGGGAATGAGCAGTTCTTC.

The chain recombines TRBV4-2 with TRBJ2-7; a possible D gene is TRBD1 (6 bases). The CDR3 is 16 residues long. Germline V gene lookup returns CDR1 LGHNA and CDR2 YNFKEQ. V was pared by 2 bases and J by 0 bases, with 14 bases between. Here the CDR3 DNA reads TGTGCCAGCAGCCAAAGTGTAAGGGGGAGCTCCTACGAGCAGTACTTC. It translates to CASSQSVRGSSYEQYF.

The V and J genes are TRBV10-1 and TRBJ1-1, with 7 bases that match TRBD1. Germline values: CDR1 WNHNN, CDR2 SYGVQD (reference sequence). V was pared by 2 bases and J by 1 base, with 10 bases of the junction left unmatched. This CDR3 is built from 17 residues. CDR3 in DNA: TGCGCCAGCAGTGAGAGAGGGTTACAGGGGACGAACACTGAAGCTTTCTTT. Translation gives CASSERGLQGTNTEAFF.

This chain links TRBV19 with TRBJ1-5; TRBD1 might be the D (5 bases). Between the trimmed V and J ends, which lost 3 bases and 2 bases, there was a span of 11 bases. Germline loops: CDR1 LNHDA, CDR2 SQIVND (reference sequence). There are 15 residues in the CDR3. The CDR3 bases are TGTGCCAGTAGTATTTGGGGGGGAGGCAATCAGCCCCAGCATTTT. Translation gives CASSIWGGGNQPQHF.

A single count supports this clone. This chain connects TRBV7-2 to TRBJ2-7, with 8 bases fitting TRBD1. The CDR3 spans 14 residues. CDR1 is SGHTA and CDR2 is FQGNSA in the germline V gene. The V segment lost 5 bases and the J segment 3 bases; nucleotides outside the gene matches: 6. The CDR3 DNA follows: TGTGCCAGCAGCCCGACAGGGGTAAACTACGAGCAGTACTTC. Translating gives CASSPTGVNYEQYF.

The chain joins TRBV6-9 to TRBJ2-1, with D uncertain. Germline loops: CDR1 MNHGY, CDR2 SVAAGI. V was trimmed by 9 bases and J by 6 bases, leaving 27 bases between them. This CDR3 has 17 residues. CDR3 nucleotide sequence: TGTGCCAGAGATCCCCGCTCAAGTCTCCCAACCGGCAATGAGCAGTTCTTC. Residues: CARDPRSSLPTGNEQFF.

The genes are TRBV30 and TRBJ1-5; unclear D gene. The ends were cut back, 0 bases at V and 2 bases at J, with 8 bases in the middle. The CDR3 is 14 amino acids. Germline V gene lookup returns CDR1 GTSNPN and CDR2 SVGIG (reference sequence). CDR3 sequence reads: CAWSVGRGNQPQHF. The CDR3 coding sequence is TGTGCCTGGAGTGTAGGGCGGGGCAATCAGCCCCAGCATTTT.

The chain uses TRBV4-3 and TRBJ2-1, with no clear D. The germline V gene has CDR1 LGHNA and CDR2 YSLEER. The CDR3 runs to 14 residues. Trimming shortened V by 0 bases and J by 6 bases, and 9 bases separated the two germline ends. CDR3 region: CASSQDLAANEQFF. CDR3 nucleotides: TGCGCCAGCAGCCAAGATCTGGCGGCCAATGAGCAGTTCTTC.

V usage is TRBV4-3 and J usage is TRBJ2-7, with 7 positions matching TRBD2. CDR3 length: 16 residues. Germline V gene lookup returns CDR1 LGHNA and CDR2 YSLEER. J lost 3 bases, V lost 0 bases, and 8 bases had no gene match. The CDR3 sequence: CASSQDPSGNNYEQYF. Written as DNA, the CDR3 is TGCGCCAGCAGCCAAGACCCTAGCGGAAACAACTACGAGCAGTACTTC.

The chain recombines TRBV29-1 with TRBJ1-2; no firm D call. V lost 2 bases and J lost 4, with 17 bases in between. The CDR3 is made up of 15 amino acids. The germline V gene has CDR1 SQVTM and CDR2 ANQGSEA. CDR3: CSVERLLPVPYGYTF. The CDR3 nucleotides read TGCAGCGTTGAACGCCTCTTACCAGTCCCCTATGGCTACACCTTC.